What follows are 7 T cell receptor beta chains derived from one specimen sequenced in a study of vaccination effects on CD4 cells after COVID-19. After expansion with viral peptide pools in the ViraFEST assay, antigen-specific CD4+ T cells were sequenced. Cells that had been cultured for ten to eleven days were the source of isolated CD4+ T cells. People in the vaccine group had not been infected with SARS-CoV-2 before, and their nucleocapsid antibodies were negative. The antigens these receptors bind are not known. TCRdb's table, derived via immunoSEQ multiplex PCR, lists solely in-frame clones and lacks some. The data contain approximately 40,000 clones, roughly 70% of them singletons. The source was CD4+ T cells from PBMCs cultured with SARS-CoV-2 spike peptides, collected before COVID-19 vaccination. The receptors here all came from a human donor who received a COVID-19 vaccine.

The rearrangement uses TRBV6-5 and TRBJ1-5; D is unresolved. This CDR3 spans 14 amino acids. Germline loops: CDR1 MNHEY, CDR2 SVGAGI. V shed 5 bases and J shed 0 bases, with 8 bases lying between them. Here the CDR3 DNA reads TGTGCCAGCAGTCCCATGGGTAGCAATCAGCCCCAGCATTTT. It specifies CASSPMGSNQPQHF.

This clone was counted a few times. V and J are TRBV7-9 and TRBJ1-2; D gene ambiguous. This CDR3 spans 15 amino acids. V lost 1 base and J lost 1, with 10 bases in between. Germline-derived CDR1 and CDR2 are SEHNR and FQNEAQ (reference sequence). CDR3 loop: CASSLGSGFNYGYTF. CDR3 coding DNA: TGTGCCAGCAGCTTAGGATCGGGTTTTAACTATGGCTACACCTTC.

V is TRBV18 and J is TRBJ2-3; D remains unclear. Germline CDR1 is KGHSH and CDR2 is LQKENI. The CDR3 runs 12 residues. Trimming cost V 4 bases and J 5 bases, with 7 bases left between them. CDR3 region: CASSRVGDTQYF. The CDR3 nucleotides read TGTGCCAGCTCACGAGTTGGAGATACGCAGTATTTT.

This rearrangement joins TRBV5-1 to TRBJ1-6, with D maybe TRBD1 (5 bases). This CDR3 region has 18 residues. Germline V gene data show CDR1 as SGHRS and CDR2 as YFSETQ. V was clipped by 0 bases and J by 12 bases, with 25 bases between them. The CDR3 region has the DNA TGCGCCAGCAGCTTGGAGGGGCCCAACGGGACCCCAGGGAAACCCCTCCACTTT. Its protein product is CASSLEGPNGTPGKPLHF.

This sequence joins TRBV7-6 and TRBJ1-5; D is unclear. The germline V gene encodes CDR1 SGHVS and CDR2 FNYEAQ. Trimming stripped 1 base from V and 7 bases from J, with 14 bases between. This CDR3 comprises 15 residues. The CDR3: CASSLVGGVRQPQHF. The CDR3 DNA follows: TGTGCCAGCAGCTTAGTGGGTGGGGTGAGGCAGCCCCAGCATTTT.

J is TRBJ2-3 and V is TRBV9; D not resolved. The V end was cut by 3 bases, the J end by 3 bases, with 11 bases between. Germline-derived CDR1 and CDR2 are SGDLS and YYNGEE. The CDR3 contains 14 residues. The CDR3 DNA reads TGTGCCAGCAGCGCCACCCGTCCAACAGATACGCAGTATTTT. It codes for CASSATRPTDTQYF.

The CDR3 region is CASSSGPSYEQYF. The CDR3 region has the DNA TGCGCCAGCAGCTCGGGCCCTTCCTACGAGCAGTACTTC. The chain is built from TRBV5-1 and TRBJ2-7; D remains unclear. This CDR3 region has 13 residues. V lost 3 bases to trimming and J lost 1 base, with 8 bases between them. Germline V gene lookup returns CDR1 SGHRS and CDR2 YFSETQ.